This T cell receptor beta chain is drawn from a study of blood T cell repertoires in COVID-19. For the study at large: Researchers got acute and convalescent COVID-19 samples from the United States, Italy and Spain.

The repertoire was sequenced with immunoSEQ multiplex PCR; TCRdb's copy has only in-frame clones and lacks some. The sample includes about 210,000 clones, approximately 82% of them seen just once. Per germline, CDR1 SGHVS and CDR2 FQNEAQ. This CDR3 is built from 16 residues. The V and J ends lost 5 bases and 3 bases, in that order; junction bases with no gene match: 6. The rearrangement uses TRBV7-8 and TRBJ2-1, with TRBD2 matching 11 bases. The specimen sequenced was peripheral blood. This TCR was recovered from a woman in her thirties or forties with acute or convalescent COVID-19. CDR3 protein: CASSTLAGVIYNEQFF. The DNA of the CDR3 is TGTGCCAGCAGCACACTAGCGGGGGTCATCTACAATGAGCAGTTCTTC.